These 19 T cell receptor beta chains share one sample of origin, sequenced in a study of T cells expressing NK-cell markers. TCRdb reprocessed the 5' RACE reads and stores each CDR3 protein as one record, lacking DNA. The ten top clones account for roughly 20%, within a sample of 160,000 or so distinct CDR3 sequences. The sample comprised blood T cells: a sorted CD56 or NKG2C T cell subset, CD4+ or CD8+ T cells, or bulk PBMC T cells (not recorded which). These receptors all stem from a woman between 18 and 75 years old in good health.

The chain uses TRBV5-1 and TRBJ1-1. The CDR3 has 13 amino acids. Germline CDR1 and CDR2: SGHRS and YFSETQ. The CDR3 reads CASREGFGTEAFF.

The V and J genes are TRBV10-3 and TRBJ2-7; TCRdb gives TRBD1 as the D gene, but with no DNA this cannot be confirmed. The CDR3 runs to 17 residues. CDR1 ENHRY and CDR2 SYGVKD come from the germline V gene. CDR3: CAISEPAGGGSSYEQYF.

J is TRBJ2-2 and V is TRBV12-3 or TRBV12-4; the D call of TRBD2 rests on TCRdb alone, since no DNA is present to check it. CDR3 length: 15 amino acids. The CDR3: CASSSGTSGTGELFF.

The V gene is TRBV12-3 or TRBV12-4, the J gene TRBJ2-4. The CDR3 has 15 residues. The CDR3 reads CASSFEGRAKNIQYF.

CDR3 residues: CASSQVGDSEAFF. The chain carries TRBV4-1 and TRBJ1-1; TCRdb picks TRBD1, but there is no DNA to check that call. Looked up from germline, CDR1 is MGHRA and CDR2 is YSYEKL. The CDR3 is made up of 13 amino acids.

This chain links TRBV28 with TRBJ2-2; TCRdb selects TRBD2, and the lack of DNA leaves this call unchecked. The germline gives CDR1 MDHEN, CDR2 SYDVKM. This CDR3 is built from 15 residues. CDR3: CASRGDQRHTGELFF. Supplemented by reference TRBV28 and TRBJ2-2, the full variable domain reads DVKVTQSSRYLVKRTGEKVFLECVQDMDHENMFWYRQDPGLGLRLIYFSYDVKMKEKGDIPEGYSVSREKKERFSLILESASTNQTSMYLCASRGDQRHTGELFFGEGSRLTVL.

The chain recombines TRBV15 with TRBJ1-4; absent DNA, TCRdb's TRBD1 call cannot be checked. The CDR3 is 15 residues long. The germline V gene encodes CDR1 LNHNV and CDR2 YYDKDF (reference sequence). The CDR3 here is CATSLDRGWDEKLFF.

The chain joins TRBV28 to TRBJ2-5; with no DNA, the TCRdb D assignment of TRBD2 cannot be verified. The germline gives CDR1 MDHEN, CDR2 SYDVKM. This CDR3 spans 15 amino acids. This CDR3 reads CASSEGLRNQETQYF.

The chain couples TRBV20-1 to TRBJ2-3; the D call from TCRdb, TRBD2, cannot be confirmed without DNA. The CDR3 has 17 amino acids. CDR1 is DFQATT and CDR2 is SNEGSKA in the germline V gene (reference sequence). The CDR3 protein is CSASRPAGGPRAPTQYF.

The chain is built from TRBV20-1 and TRBJ2-1; the TRBD2 assignment by TCRdb is unverifiable without DNA. CDR1 DFQATT and CDR2 SNEGSKA come from the germline V gene (reference sequence). The CDR3 sequence is 18 residues long. This CDR3 is CSAQAGLAGVSPYNEQFF.

This chain connects TRBV28 to TRBJ1-2. This CDR3 has 13 residues. Per germline, CDR1 MDHEN and CDR2 SYDVKM. This CDR3 reads CASSLQDLGGYTF.

This chain connects TRBV27 to TRBJ2-2. Germline CDR1 reads MNHEY; CDR2 reads SMNVEV (reference sequence). The CDR3 is 11 amino acids. This chain's CDR3 is CASSLYGELFF.

This chain uses TRBV6-4 with TRBJ2-1; the TRBD1 assignment by TCRdb is unverifiable without DNA. This CDR3 is 14 amino acids long. The V gene's germline CDR1 is MRHNA and CDR2 SNTAGT. CDR3 loop: CASSERDRVGEQFF.

The chain has TRBV7-9 and TRBJ2-3; the TCRdb call, TRBD2, lacks DNA for checking. The CDR3 sequence is 16 residues long. CDR1 is SEHNR, CDR2 FQNEAQ, per germline (reference sequence). The chain's CDR3 is CASSLGGSGLTDTQYF.

The chain combines TRBV7-9 with TRBJ1-5; TCRdb's D call, TRBD1, is unchecked because there is no DNA. The CDR3 consists of 14 residues. Per the germline V gene, CDR1 is SEHNR and CDR2 is FQNEAQ (reference sequence). This CDR3 is CASSLEGVVQPQHF.

V is TRBV20-1 and J is TRBJ2-3; TCRdb designates TRBD2, a call that cannot be tested without DNA. The CDR3 spans 14 residues. Germline CDR1 and CDR2: DFQATT and SNEGSKA (reference sequence). Here the CDR3 reads CSASEAGGQDTQYF.

The genes are TRBV3-1 and TRBJ2-1; no DNA is available, so the TRBD2 call from TCRdb remains unchecked. Germline lookup yields CDR1 LGHDT and CDR2 YNNKEL (reference sequence). This CDR3 comprises 13 residues. CDR3 in amino acids: CASSQPGGNEQFF.

The V call is TRBV12-3 or TRBV12-4, the J call TRBJ1-1. CDR3 length: 13 residues. The CDR3 loop reads CASSPRSDTEAFF.

The chain combines TRBV7-3 with TRBJ2-2; TCRdb gives TRBD2 as the D gene, but with no DNA this cannot be confirmed. Looked up from germline, CDR1 is SGHTA and CDR2 is FQGTGA. This CDR3 spans 13 amino acids. CDR3 amino acids: CARPGLNTGELFF.